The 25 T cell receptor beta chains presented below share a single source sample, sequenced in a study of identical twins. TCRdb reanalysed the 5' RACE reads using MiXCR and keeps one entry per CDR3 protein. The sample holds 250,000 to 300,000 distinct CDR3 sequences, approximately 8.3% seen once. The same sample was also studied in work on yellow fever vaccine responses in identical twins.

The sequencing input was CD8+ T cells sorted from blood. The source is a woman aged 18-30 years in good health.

The CDR3 loop reads CATSSTGTTNNYEQYF. CDR3 coding DNA: TGTGCCACCAGCAGTACCGGGACGACCAATAACTACGAGCAGTACTTC. The rearrangement links TRBV15 to TRBJ2-7; the D call may be TRBD1 or TRBD2 (5 bases each). The CDR3 length is 16 residues. The germline V gene encodes CDR1 LNHNV and CDR2 YYDKDF (reference sequence). V dropped 3 bases and J dropped 3 bases, with 18 bases sitting between them. Full variable domain (missing parts from reference TRBV15 and TRBJ2-7): DAMVIQNPRYQVTQFGKPVTLSCSQTLNHNVMYWYQQKSSQAPKLLFHYYDKDFNNEADTPDNFQSRRPNTSFCFLDIRSPGLGDTAMYLCATSSTGTTNNYEQYFGPGTRLTVT.

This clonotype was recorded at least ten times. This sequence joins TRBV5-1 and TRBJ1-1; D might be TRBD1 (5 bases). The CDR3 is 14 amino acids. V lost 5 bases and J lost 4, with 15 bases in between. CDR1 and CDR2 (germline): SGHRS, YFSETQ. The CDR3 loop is CASRMGLTGTEAFF. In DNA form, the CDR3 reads TGCGCCAGCAGAATGGGACTCACGGGCACTGAAGCTTTCTTT.

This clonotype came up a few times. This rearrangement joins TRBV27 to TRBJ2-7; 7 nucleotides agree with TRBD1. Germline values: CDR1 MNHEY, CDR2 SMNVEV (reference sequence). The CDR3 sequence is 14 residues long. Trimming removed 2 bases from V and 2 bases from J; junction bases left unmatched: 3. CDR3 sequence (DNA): TGTGCCAGCAGTTTAAGGGGGCACCCCTACGAGCAGTACTTC. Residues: CASSLRGHPYEQYF.

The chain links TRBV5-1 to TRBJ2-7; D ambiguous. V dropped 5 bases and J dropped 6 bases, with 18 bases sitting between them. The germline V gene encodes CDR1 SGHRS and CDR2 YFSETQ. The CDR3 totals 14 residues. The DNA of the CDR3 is TGCGCCAGCAGTTTCACAGCCGTTCACCCCGAGCAGTACTTC. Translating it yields CASSFTAVHPEQYF.

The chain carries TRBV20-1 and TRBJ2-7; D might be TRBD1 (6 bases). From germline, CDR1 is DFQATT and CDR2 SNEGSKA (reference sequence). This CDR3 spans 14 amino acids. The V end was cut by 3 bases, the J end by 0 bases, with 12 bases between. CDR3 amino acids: CSARDREYSYEQYF. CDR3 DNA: TGCAGTGCTAGGGACAGAGAATACTCCTACGAGCAGTACTTC.

CDR3 loop: CASEDTYEQYF. The DNA of the CDR3 is TGTGCCAGTGAGGACACGTACGAGCAGTACTTC. The chain recombines TRBV10-3 with TRBJ2-7; TRBD1 might be the D (5 bases). Per the germline V gene, CDR1 is ENHRY and CDR2 is SYGVKD. The CDR3 sequence is 11 residues long. The V and J ends lost 10 bases and 4 bases respectively, with 11 bases between them.

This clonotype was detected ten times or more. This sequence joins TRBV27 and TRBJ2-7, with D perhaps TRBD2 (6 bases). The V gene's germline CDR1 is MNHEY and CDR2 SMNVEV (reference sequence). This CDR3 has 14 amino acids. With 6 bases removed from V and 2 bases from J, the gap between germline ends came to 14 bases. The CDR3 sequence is CASSYGGAAYEQYF. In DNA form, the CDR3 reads TGTGCCAGCAGCTACGGAGGGGCGGCCTACGAGCAGTACTTC.

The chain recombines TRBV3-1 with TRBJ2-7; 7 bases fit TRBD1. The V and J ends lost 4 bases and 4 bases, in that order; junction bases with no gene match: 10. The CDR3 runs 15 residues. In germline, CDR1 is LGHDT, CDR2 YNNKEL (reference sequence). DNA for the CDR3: TGTGCCAGCAGCCCAAGTCCCGGGACAGATTACGAGCAGTACTTC. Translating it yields CASSPSPGTDYEQYF.

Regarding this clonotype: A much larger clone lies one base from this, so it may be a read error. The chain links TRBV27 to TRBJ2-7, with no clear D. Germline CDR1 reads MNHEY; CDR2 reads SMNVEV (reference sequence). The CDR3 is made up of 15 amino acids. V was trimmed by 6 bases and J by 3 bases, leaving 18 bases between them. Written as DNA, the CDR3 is TGTGCCAGCAGAAGACCGGACCCCTTCCTCTACGAGCAGTACTTC. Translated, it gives CASRRPDPFLYEQYF.

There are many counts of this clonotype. CDR3 in amino acids: CAISAGTSGSLHEQFF. The CDR3 DNA is TGTGCCATCAGTGCCGGGACTAGCGGGAGTCTCCATGAGCAGTTCTTC. The chain has TRBV10-3 and TRBJ2-1, with 14 bases matching TRBD2. Trimming removed 4 bases from V and 8 bases from J; junction bases left unmatched: 7. CDR1 is ENHRY, CDR2 SYGVKD, per germline. The CDR3 spans 16 residues.

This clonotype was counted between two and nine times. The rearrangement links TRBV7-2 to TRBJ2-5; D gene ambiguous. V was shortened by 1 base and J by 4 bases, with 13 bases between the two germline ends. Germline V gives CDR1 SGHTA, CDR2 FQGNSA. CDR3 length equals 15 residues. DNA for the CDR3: TGTGCCAGCAGCTTAGGGTCCTGGGCAAGAGAGACCCAGTACTTC. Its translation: CASSLGSWARETQYF.

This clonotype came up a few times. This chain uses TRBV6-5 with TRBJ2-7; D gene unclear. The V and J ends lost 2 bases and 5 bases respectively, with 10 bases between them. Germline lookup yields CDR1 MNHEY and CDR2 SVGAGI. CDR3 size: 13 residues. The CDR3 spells CASSYERTDEQYF. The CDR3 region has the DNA TGTGCCAGCAGTTACGAGCGCACGGACGAGCAGTACTTC.

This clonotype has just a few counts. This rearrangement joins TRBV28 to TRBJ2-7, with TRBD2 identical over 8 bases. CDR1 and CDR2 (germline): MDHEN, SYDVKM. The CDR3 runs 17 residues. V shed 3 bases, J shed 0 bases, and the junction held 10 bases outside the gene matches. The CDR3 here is CASSLIPIAGHSYEQYF. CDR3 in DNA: TGTGCCAGCAGTTTGATCCCCATAGCGGGGCACTCCTACGAGCAGTACTTC.

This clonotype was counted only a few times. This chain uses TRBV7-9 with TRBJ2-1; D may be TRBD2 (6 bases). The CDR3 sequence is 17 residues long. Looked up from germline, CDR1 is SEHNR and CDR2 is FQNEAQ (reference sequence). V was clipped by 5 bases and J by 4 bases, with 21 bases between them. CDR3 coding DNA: TGTGCCAGCAGCCTTTCGGGACTGGGAGTCAATTACAATGAGCAGTTCTTC. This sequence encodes CASSLSGLGVNYNEQFF.

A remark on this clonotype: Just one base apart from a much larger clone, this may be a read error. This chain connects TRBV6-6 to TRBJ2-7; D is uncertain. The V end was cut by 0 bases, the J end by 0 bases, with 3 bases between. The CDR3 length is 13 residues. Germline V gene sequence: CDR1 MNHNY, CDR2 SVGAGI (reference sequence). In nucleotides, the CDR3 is TGTGCCAGCAGTTACTCGATCTCCTACGAGCAGTACTTC. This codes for CASSYSISYEQYF.

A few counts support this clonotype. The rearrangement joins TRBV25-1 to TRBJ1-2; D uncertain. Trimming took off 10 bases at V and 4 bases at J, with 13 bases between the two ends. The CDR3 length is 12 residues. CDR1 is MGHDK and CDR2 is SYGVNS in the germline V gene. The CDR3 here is CATQEPPYGYTF. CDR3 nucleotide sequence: TGTGCCACCCAGGAGCCCCCCTATGGCTACACCTTC.

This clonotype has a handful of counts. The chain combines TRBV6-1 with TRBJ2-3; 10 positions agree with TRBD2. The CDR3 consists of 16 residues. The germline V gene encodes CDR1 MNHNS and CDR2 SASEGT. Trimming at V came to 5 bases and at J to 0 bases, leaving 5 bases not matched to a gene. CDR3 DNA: TGTGCCAGCAGTCCCCTAGCGGGAGACAGCACAGATACGCAGTATTTT. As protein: CASSPLAGDSTDTQYF.

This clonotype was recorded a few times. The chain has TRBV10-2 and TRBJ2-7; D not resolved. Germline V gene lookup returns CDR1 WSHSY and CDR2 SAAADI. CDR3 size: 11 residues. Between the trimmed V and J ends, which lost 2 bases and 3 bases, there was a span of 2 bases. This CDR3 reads CASSEDYEQYF. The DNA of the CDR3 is TGCGCCAGCAGTGAGGACTACGAGCAGTACTTC.

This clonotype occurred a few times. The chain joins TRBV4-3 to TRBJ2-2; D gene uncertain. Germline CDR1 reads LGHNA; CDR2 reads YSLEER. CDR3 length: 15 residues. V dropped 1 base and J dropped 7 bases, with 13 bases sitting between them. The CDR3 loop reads CASSQGQYWDGELFF. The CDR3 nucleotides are TGCGCCAGCAGCCAAGGGCAATACTGGGACGGGGAGCTGTTTTTT.

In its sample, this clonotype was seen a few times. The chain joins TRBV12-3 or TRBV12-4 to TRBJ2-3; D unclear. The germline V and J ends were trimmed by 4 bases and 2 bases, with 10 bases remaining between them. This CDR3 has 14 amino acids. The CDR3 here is CASSSPEDTDTQYF. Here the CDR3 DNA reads TGTGCCAGCAGTTCCCCAGAGGACACAGATACGCAGTATTTT.

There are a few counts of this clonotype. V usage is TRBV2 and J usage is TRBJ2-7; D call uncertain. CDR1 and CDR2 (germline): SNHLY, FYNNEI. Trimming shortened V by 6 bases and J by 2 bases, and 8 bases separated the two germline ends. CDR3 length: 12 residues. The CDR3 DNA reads TGTGCCAGCAGGGGGATCCCCTACGAGCAGTACTTC. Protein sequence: CASRGIPYEQYF.

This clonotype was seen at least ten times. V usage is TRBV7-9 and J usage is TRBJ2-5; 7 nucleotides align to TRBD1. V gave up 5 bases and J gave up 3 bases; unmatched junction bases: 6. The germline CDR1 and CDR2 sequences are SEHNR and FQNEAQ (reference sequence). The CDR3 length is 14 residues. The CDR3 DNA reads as TGTGCCAGCAGCCCGGGACAGTTAGAAGAGACCCAGTACTTC. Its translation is CASSPGQLEETQYF.

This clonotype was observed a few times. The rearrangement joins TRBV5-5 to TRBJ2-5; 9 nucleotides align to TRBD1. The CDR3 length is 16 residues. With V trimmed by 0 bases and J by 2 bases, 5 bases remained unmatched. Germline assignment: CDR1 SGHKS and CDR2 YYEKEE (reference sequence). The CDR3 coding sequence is TGTGCCAGCAGCTTGGGATGGACAGGGGCGCAAGAGACCCAGTACTTC. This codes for CASSLGWTGAQETQYF.

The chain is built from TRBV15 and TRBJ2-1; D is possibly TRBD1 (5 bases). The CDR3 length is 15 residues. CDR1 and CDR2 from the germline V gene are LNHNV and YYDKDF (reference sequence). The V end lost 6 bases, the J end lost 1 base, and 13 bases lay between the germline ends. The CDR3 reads CATSSSRESYNEQFF. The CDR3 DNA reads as TGTGCCACCAGTTCAAGCAGGGAATCCTACAATGAGCAGTTCTTC.

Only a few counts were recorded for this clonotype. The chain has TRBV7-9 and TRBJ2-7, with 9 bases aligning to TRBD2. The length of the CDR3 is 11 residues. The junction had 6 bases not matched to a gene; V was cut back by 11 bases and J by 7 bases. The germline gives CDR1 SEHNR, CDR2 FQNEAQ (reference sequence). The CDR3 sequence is CACGRAWEQYF. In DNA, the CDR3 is TGTGCCTGCGGGAGGGCCTGGGAGCAGTACTTC.